This T cell receptor beta chain comes out of a study of identical twins. TCRdb independently ran MiXCR on the 5' RACE reads; one entry per CDR3 protein. The sample consists of about 200,000 distinct CDR3 sequences, 5% to 7% of them appearing once. This clonotype was observed at least ten times. From germline, CDR1 is SQVTM and CDR2 ANQGSEA. This CDR3 contains 12 residues. V was shortened by 7 bases and J by 1 base, with 11 bases between the two germline ends. These data were also filed under a second study, of T cells expressing NK-cell markers.

The TCR was taken from a woman aged 18-29 years in good health. The sample taken for sequencing was CD8+ T cells sorted from blood. The chain joins TRBV29-1 to TRBJ2-7; D might be TRBD1 or TRBD2, each matching 5 bases. CDR3 residues: CSARGDSYEQYF. CDR3 sequence (DNA): TGCAGCGCACGAGGGGATTCCTACGAGCAGTACTTC.